One and the same sample provided the 3 T cell receptor beta chains below, sequenced in a study of CD8 T cells in Susac syndrome. Reverse transcription used roughly 0.45 to 1 ug RNA and random hexamers. TCRdb fed the immunoSEQ multiplex PCR reads into MiXCR, producing one record per CDR3 protein. The repertoire holds some 130,000 distinct CDR3 sequences, with more than 85% as singletons. Sequenced: CD8+ T cells from PBMCs. The receptor source for this set is a human donor with Susac syndrome.

The chain uses TRBV4-1 and TRBJ1-1; 7 bases are a match to TRBD1. CDR3 length: 16 amino acids. Germline V lookup: CDR1 MGHRA, CDR2 YSYEKL. The J segment lost 0 bases and the V segment lost 4 bases, leaving 8 bases of the junction unmatched. CDR3 loop: CASSLTSTGLNTEAFF. The CDR3 nucleotides read TGCGCCAGCAGCCTGACCTCGACAGGGTTGAACACTGAAGCTTTCTTT.

The CDR3 region has the DNA TGTGCCAGCAGGGTGCGCGGTACCTCCTACGAGCAGTACTTC. This translates into CASRVRGTSYEQYF. The V gene is TRBV27, the J gene TRBJ2-7; no reliable D call. Trimming shortened V by 6 bases and J by 0 bases, and 12 bases separated the two germline ends. This CDR3 comprises 14 residues. Germline values: CDR1 MNHEY, CDR2 SMNVEV (reference sequence).

This chain joins TRBV28 and TRBJ2-7; 9 bases match TRBD1. Unmatched junction bases numbered 4, after V lost 5 bases and J lost 5 bases. In germline, CDR1 is MDHEN, CDR2 SYDVKM. CDR3 length: 13 amino acids. CDR3 bases: TGTGCCAGCAGTGATACAGGGGGCCACGAGCAGTACTTC. Residues: CASSDTGGHEQYF.